Many counts were recorded for the clone carrying this T cell receptor beta chain. Its specificity is unknown. This sample stems from a study of CD8+CD57+ T cells in acquired aplastic anemia. The patients chosen for sequencing had shown expansion of CD8+CD57+ cells (detected by flow cytometry). Patients were treatment-naive when blood was sampled. General study results and limits: With respect to CD8+ Simpson's diversity, patients and controls did not differ significantly. Fewer than 35 shared CD8+ CDR3s appeared highly expressed within patients' immunodominant clones.

Genomic DNA served as template for TCR beta VDJ and CDR3 profiling. TCRdb itself ran the reads through MiXCR, one entry per CDR3 protein. This table holds about 180,000 distinct CDR3 sequences, more than 45% found once. V was clipped by 0 bases and J by 0 bases, with 13 bases between them. From germline, CDR1 is SGHRS and CDR2 YFSETQ. The CDR3 spans 18 residues. This chain connects TRBV5-1 to TRBJ2-6; a weak D match, TRBD1 (6 bases). What was sequenced was sorted CD4+, CD8+, or CD8+CD57+ T cells (not recorded which) from PBMCs. This receptor was identified in a human donor with aplastic anemia. The CDR3 is CASSLDPGHSSGANVLTF. As DNA, the CDR3 is TGCGCCAGCAGCTTGGATCCGGGACACAGCTCTGGGGCCAACGTCCTGACTTTC.